A selection of T cell receptor beta chains follows, all from one sample in a study of blood T cell repertoires in COVID-19. Generated by immunoSEQ multiplex PCR, the TCRdb table keeps only in-frame clones and is missing some. This table has around 250,000 clones, approximately 89% appearing once. Sequencing was carried out using peripheral blood. The receptor source for this set is a woman in her seventies with COVID-19, enrolled during active disease. The CDR3 runs from the conserved cysteine through the conserved F or W. Each record gives: J gene, V gene, CDR3 protein.

J: TRBJ1-4; V: TRBV19; CDR3: CASSSGQGATNEKLFF
J: TRBJ1-3; V: TRBV30; CDR3: CAWSNRATGNTIYF
J: TRBJ1-1; V: TRBV29-1; CDR3: CSVRRNSNTEAFF
J: TRBJ1-5; V: TRBV28; CDR3: CASSDRRQGAFQPQHF
J: TRBJ1-5; V: TRBV30; CDR3: CAWSVQRSRGSNQPQHF
J: TRBJ2-7; V: TRBV6-5; CDR3: CASSYSRLNYEQYF
J: TRBJ2-2; V: TRBV4-2; CDR3: CASSGKGGSLTGELFF
J: TRBJ1-6; V: TRBV30; CDR3: CAWSSSIVGGSSPLHF
J: TRBJ2-7; V: TRBV6-5; CDR3: CASTQSGDEQYF
J: TRBJ2-2; V: TRBV19; CDR3: CASVRGSNTGELFF
J: TRBJ2-7; V: TRBV18; CDR3: CASSREGGREQYF
J: TRBJ1-5; V: TRBV19; CDR3: CASSRTGDGPQHF
J: TRBJ2-7; V: TRBV14; CDR3: CASSLSGGRSYEQYF
J: TRBJ2-2; V: TRBV11-2; CDR3: CASSSLSARGFTGELFF
J: TRBJ1-5; V: TRBV28; CDR3: CASSQGTGNSNQPQHF
J: TRBJ2-7; V: TRBV19; CDR3: CASSGDRVSEQYF
J: TRBJ2-1; V: TRBV11-2; CDR3: CASSLLGGSGEQFF
J: TRBJ1-2; V: TRBV5-1; CDR3: CASSSSGDNYGYTF
J: TRBJ1-3; V: TRBV19; CDR3: CASRRGSGNTIYF
J: TRBJ2-2; V: TRBV7-2; CDR3: CASSTRLGTGELFF
J: TRBJ1-4; V: TRBV6-6; CDR3: CASSYRQWEKLFF
J: TRBJ2-3; V: TRBV19; CDR3: CASSSGGLAGGFGTQYF
J: TRBJ1-3; V: TRBV18; CDR3: CASSRAAELRNTIYF
J: TRBJ1-4; V: TRBV28; CDR3: CASSSGGTDNEKLFF
J: TRBJ2-3; V: TRBV28; CDR3: CASSSSGRVSDTQYF
J: TRBJ2-7; V: TRBV30; CDR3: CAWSPSSEGEQYF
J: TRBJ2-1; V: TRBV5-1; CDR3: CASSFLAGEGEQFF
J: TRBJ2-6; V: TRBV23-1; CDR3: CASSQSFSGYRKTGANVLTF
J: TRBJ1-3; V: TRBV5-1; CDR3: CASSATGTGNTIYF
J: TRBJ1-2; V: TRBV29-1; CDR3: CSVDSNYGYTF
J: TRBJ2-1; V: TRBV19; CDR3: CASSILEGVQFF
J: TRBJ2-7; V: TRBV7-2; CDR3: CASSLDRVLTYEQYF
J: TRBJ1-6; V: TRBV3-1/TRBV3-2; CDR3: CASSQSPGQGSYNSPLHF
J: TRBJ1-6; V: TRBV4-1; CDR3: CASSQKGVQSPLHF
J: TRBJ1-6; V: TRBV30; CDR3: CAWSPKLSSYNSPLHF
J: TRBJ1-1; V: TRBV5-1; CDR3: CASSLGMNTEAFF
J: TRBJ2-7; V: TRBV7-9; CDR3: CASSPRGPSSYEQYF
J: TRBJ1-4; V: TRBV15; CDR3: CATRGTANEKLFF
J: TRBJ2-1; V: TRBV19; CDR3: CASSGTGRRNEQFF
J: TRBJ1-5; V: TRBV4-2; CDR3: CASSQDSMDSFYQPQHF
J: TRBJ1-2; V: TRBV30; CDR3: CALSQGGYGYTF
J: TRBJ1-2; V: TRBV6-5; CDR3: CASSYSKGVGYGYTF
J: TRBJ1-2; V: TRBV5-6; CDR3: CASSRTEYGYTF
J: TRBJ2-1; V: TRBV19; CDR3: CASSTGLAGVGNEQFF
J: TRBJ1-3; V: TRBV7-8; CDR3: CASSLLDRDRGNTIYF
J: TRBJ2-1; V: TRBV11-3; CDR3: CASSLDYAGRNEQFF
J: TRBJ1-2; V: TRBV11-3; CDR3: CASSRQGADGYTF
J: TRBJ2-3; V: TRBV11-3; CDR3: CASSETSGRADTQYF
J: TRBJ1-2; V: TRBV30; CDR3: CAWSPGQPNYGYTF
J: TRBJ1-1; V: TRBV4-1; CDR3: CASSQHRGNTEAFF
J: TRBJ2-2; V: TRBV6-2/TRBV6-3; CDR3: CASSYSMGRLANTGELFF
J: TRBJ1-5; V: TRBV5-1; CDR3: CASSREDGNQPQHF
J: TRBJ2-5; V: TRBV5-1; CDR3: CASSLMPGETQYF
J: TRBJ1-1; V: TRBV6-5; CDR3: CASRSGQGRTEAFF
J: TRBJ2-7; V: TRBV19; CDR3: CASSRAAGQGGYEQYF
J: TRBJ1-2; V: TRBV6-5; CDR3: CASSHRGDYGYTF
J: TRBJ2-7; V: TRBV12-3/TRBV12-4; CDR3: CASSFRRGEQYF
J: TRBJ2-7; V: TRBV30; CDR3: CAWDRGDEQYF
J: TRBJ1-1; V: TRBV6-5; CDR3: CASSYSYRGNTEAFF